This T cell receptor beta chain was identified during a study of cytomegalovirus exposure and HLA in healthy donors. Turning to the study itself: A previous analysis identified approximately 120 million unique TCR beta sequences derived from 180 million or so T cells.

Study-wide results and caveats: Altogether, about 160 TCR beta chains were recorded as cytomegalovirus-associated. The analysis excluded some indistinguishable V segments, including TRBV6-2 and TRBV6-3. With high specificity and sensitivity, the classifier reportedly diagnosed cytomegalovirus status.

The germline CDR1 and CDR2 sequences are SGHNT and YENEEA. CDR3 length: 15 amino acids. With V trimmed by 7 bases and J by 5 bases, 9 bases remained unmatched. Vbeta (60) and Jbeta (13) primers were used in the PCR. Using immunoSEQ multiplex PCR, the repertoire was profiled, and TCRdb retains in-frame clones only, with some absent. The sample has more than 95,000 clones. Concerning this clone itself: The antigen is unknown.

The receptor was isolated from a man in his forties in good health and CMV-seronegative. The sample was PBMCs. The chain employs TRBV11-3 and TRBJ2-1; 9 nucleotides line up with TRBD2. The CDR3 protein is CASTNPGTSNNEQFF. The DNA for the CDR3 is TGTGCCAGCACCAACCCCGGGACTAGCAACAATGAGCAGTTCTTC.